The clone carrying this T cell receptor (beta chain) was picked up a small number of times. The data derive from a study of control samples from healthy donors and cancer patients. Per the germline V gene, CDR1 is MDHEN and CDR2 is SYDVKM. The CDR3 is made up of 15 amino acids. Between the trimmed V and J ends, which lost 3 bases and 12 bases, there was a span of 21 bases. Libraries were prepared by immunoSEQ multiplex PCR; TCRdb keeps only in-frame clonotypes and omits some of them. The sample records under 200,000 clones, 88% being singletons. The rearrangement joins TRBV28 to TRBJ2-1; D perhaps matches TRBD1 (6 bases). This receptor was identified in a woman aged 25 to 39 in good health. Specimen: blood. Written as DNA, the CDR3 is TGTGCCAGCAGTTTGCCCGGGACACGGGTTTTTGTGCAGTTCTTC. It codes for CASSLPGTRVFVQFF.